Listed below are T cell receptor beta chains from one sample, sequenced in a study of T cell responses to AZD1222 COVID-19 vaccine. The method was immunoSEQ multiplex PCR; TCRdb's version includes in-frame clones alone and lacks a portion of them. The sample carries roughly 92,000 clones, 90% recorded once. The material sequenced was peripheral blood, taken on day 0 of AZD1222 vaccination. The receptors here all came from an adult in good health. The CDR3 runs from the conserved cysteine through the conserved F or W. The D gene is left open where the match is weak. Clone size appears in some rows only: once, few, many, or a class for an expanded clone.

D gene	clone size	V gene	J gene	CDR3 DNA	CDR3 protein
NA	NA	TRBV12-3/TRBV12-4	TRBJ1-1	TGTGCCAGCAGTTTAACGAACACTGAAGCTTTCTTT	CASSLTNTEAFF
NA	NA	TRBV2	TRBJ1-4	TGTGCCAGCAGTGGACAGACTAATGAAAAACTGTTTTTT	CASSGQTNEKLFF
NA	NA	TRBV4-3	TRBJ2-7	TGCGCCAGCAGCCAAAACGGCCCGGGGAACGGGGGAGAGCAGTACTTC	CASSQNGPGNGGEQYF
NA	NA	TRBV11-1	TRBJ1-1	TGTGCCAGCACTTACAATGTGGGTGCAGCTTTCTTT	CASTYNVGAAFF
NA	NA	TRBV21-1	TRBJ2-3	TGTGCCAGCAGCAATGAGGTTTGGGCTAGCACAGATACGCAGTATTTT	CASSNEVWASTDTQYF
NA	NA	TRBV5-4	TRBJ2-3	TGTGCCAGCCGCACTAGTTTCACAGATACGCAGTATTTT	CASRTSFTDTQYF
NA	NA	TRBV9	TRBJ2-5	TGTGCCAGCAGCGTAGGATCCGAGACCCAGTACTTC	CASSVGSETQYF
NA	few	TRBV4-2	TRBJ2-7	TGTGCCAGCAGCCGGGGGGCAGGGGACGAGCAGTACTTC	CASSRGAGDEQYF
NA	NA	TRBV27	TRBJ2-1	TGTGCCAGCAGTTTAAGGGGAGAGCAGTTCTTC	CASSLRGEQFF
NA	NA	TRBV5-1	TRBJ2-7	TGCGCCAGCAGCTTGGATCAGGGCTTTGGCGAGCAGTACTTC	CASSLDQGFGEQYF
TRBD1	NA	TRBV4-3	TRBJ1-5	TGCGCCAGCAGCCAGGGACAGCATCAGCCCCAGCATTTT	CASSQGQHQPQHF
NA	NA	TRBV11-3	TRBJ2-1	TGTGCCAGCAGCTTAAGGGGGACTACCCAACGGCAGTTCTTC	CASSLRGTTQRQFF
TRBD1	NA	TRBV27	TRBJ1-1	TGTGCCAGCAGTTTATGGGGCAGGGGGAGCACTGAAGCTTTCTTT	CASSLWGRGSTEAFF
NA	NA	TRBV19	TRBJ1-2	TGTGCCAGTAGTATGGATGACATGGGGCAGGGGAACTATGGCTACACCTTC	CASSMDDMGQGNYGYTF
NA	NA	TRBV7-2	TRBJ1-2	TGTGCCAGCAGCTTCCAGGGGCAAACTAGTGGCTACACCTTC	CASSFQGQTSGYTF
TRBD1	NA	TRBV5-5	TRBJ1-1	TGTGCCAGCAGGGGACAGGGGGTAGTTGAAGCTTTCTTT	CASRGQGVVEAFF
NA	NA	TRBV14	TRBJ1-4	TGTGCCAGCAGCCAAGGGTGGGAACAGGCCGGGGAAAAACTGTTTTTT	CASSQGWEQAGEKLFF
TRBD2	NA	TRBV5-5	TRBJ2-1	TGTGCCAGCAGCTTACTAGCGGGGCAAAGAAAGGATGAGCAGTTCTTC	CASSLLAGQRKDEQFF
NA	NA	TRBV30	TRBJ1-2	TGTGCCTGGTCGCCTCCAGGAGGCTACACCTTC	CAWSPPGGYTF
TRBD2	once	TRBV6-4	TRBJ2-1	TGTGCCAGCAGTGGGACTAGCGGGGGGCAGGATGAGCAGTTCTTC	CASSGTSGGQDEQFF
NA	once	TRBV4-3	TRBJ2-5	TGCGCCAGCAGCCAAGAGGCACAGGTGAAAGAGACCCAGTACTTC	CASSQEAQVKETQYF
NA	NA	TRBV12-3/TRBV12-4	TRBJ2-1	TGTGCCAGCAGCACCTACGGTGAGCAGTTCTTC	CASSTYGEQFF
TRBD1	NA	TRBV18	TRBJ1-1	TGTGCCAGCTCACCGACAGGGGTCAACACTGAAGCTTTCTTT	CASSPTGVNTEAFF
TRBD1	NA	TRBV11-2	TRBJ1-5	TGTGCCAGTTCGAGGGGGCTTGGTCAGCCCCAGCATTTT	CASSRGLGQPQHF
NA	NA	TRBV29-1	TRBJ1-2	TGCAGCGTCCTGAGGACGGGAACGAACTATGGCTACACCTTC	CSVLRTGTNYGYTF
NA	NA	TRBV29-1	TRBJ1-2	TGCAGCGTCGGGCAGAACTATGGCTACACCTTC	CSVGQNYGYTF
NA	NA	TRBV19	TRBJ1-1	TGTGCCAGTAGTCCCCCCGGGAGAAACACTGAAGCTTTCTTT	CASSPPGRNTEAFF
NA	NA	TRBV7-9	TRBJ1-5	TGTGCCAGCAGCTTAACCGGACAGAGCAATCAGCCCCAGCATTTT	CASSLTGQSNQPQHF
NA	NA	TRBV23-1	TRBJ2-7	TGCGCCAGCAGTCAACCGACAGGACCGTCTTACGAGCAGTACTTC	CASSQPTGPSYEQYF
NA	NA	TRBV4-3	TRBJ1-1	TGCGCCAGCAGCCAAGGGCGAAACACTGAAGCTTTCTTT	CASSQGRNTEAFF
NA	NA	TRBV12-3/TRBV12-4	TRBJ2-5	TGTGCCAGCAGTTTAGAAGGGACCCAGTACTTC	CASSLEGTQYF
NA	NA	TRBV6-5	TRBJ1-5	TGTGCCAGCAGAGCTTTTCAGGGATACAATCAGCCCCAGCATTTT	CASRAFQGYNQPQHF
NA	NA	TRBV11-3	TRBJ2-1	TGTGCCAGCAGCTTTTTGGGCGCAAGGGAGCAGTTCTTC	CASSFLGAREQFF
NA	NA	TRBV3-1/TRBV3-2	TRBJ2-3	TGTGCCAGCAGCCGAGCAGATACGCAGTATTTT	CASSRADTQYF
TRBD2	NA	TRBV9	TRBJ2-1	TGTGCCAGCAGTCTTACTAGCGGGAGGTACAATGAGCAGTTCTTC	CASSLTSGRYNEQFF